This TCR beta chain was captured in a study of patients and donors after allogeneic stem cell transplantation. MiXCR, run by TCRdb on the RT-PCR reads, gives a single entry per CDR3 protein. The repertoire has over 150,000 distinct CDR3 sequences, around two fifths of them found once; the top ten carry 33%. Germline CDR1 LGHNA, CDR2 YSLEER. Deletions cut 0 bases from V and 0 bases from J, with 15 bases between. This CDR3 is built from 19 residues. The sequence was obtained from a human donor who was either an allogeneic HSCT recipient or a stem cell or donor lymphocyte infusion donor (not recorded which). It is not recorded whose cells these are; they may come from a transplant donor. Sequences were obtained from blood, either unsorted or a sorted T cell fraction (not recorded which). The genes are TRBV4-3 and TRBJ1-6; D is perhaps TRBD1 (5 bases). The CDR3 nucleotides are TGCGCCAGCAGCCAAGATTGGGGCGGGGGGAGCTCCTATAATTCACCCCTCCACTTT. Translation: CASSQDWGGGSSYNSPLHF.